The following is a T cell receptor (beta chain) sequence with its context. This clonotype was detected ten times or more. Its cognate antigen has yet to be identified. Per-base quality was not reported, and no clone a single base away is much larger than it. The data are from a study of T cell repertoires in cytomegalovirus infection (dated by TCRdb to between 2018 and 2020). Broadly, across the study: Because public TCR beta signatures pointed to carriage of CMV infection together with the matching HLA type, the HLA type of each donor mattered for the analysis. Findings and caveats that apply to the study as a whole: The ex vivo response was dominated by HLA-C-restricted CMV-specific TCR beta clonotypes, which also provided the single most frequent clonotype in two of eight donors. Carriers of CMV infection plus the relevant HLA type were discriminated by the cumulative frequency of public TCR beta family members in the study cohort and in an independent roughly 350-donor cohort.

The CDR1 and CDR2 encoded by the germline V gene (reference sequence) are SEHNR and FQNEAQ. The CDR3 numbers 13 residues from cysteine through phenylalanine. Only the CDR3 portion is preserved as DNA: 39 bases, with reading frame beginning at the first base. Trimming accounts for 5 bases at V and 5 bases at J, while the number of junction bases matched to no gene is 4. Sequencing was performed on an Illumina HiSeq 1500. TCRdb took the public reads, trimmed them with fastp at Q25, ran MiXCR for clone calling and kept in-frame beta chains. Every CDR3 protein is listed once, alongside the most common genes and DNA of its rows. Counted in this sample were about 150,000 distinct CDR3 sequences; around 20% of them appeared once. The ten largest clones capture approximately 11% of the sample.

The sample consisted of PBMCs. The chain couples TRBV7-9 to TRBJ1-1, and TRBD1 matches 8 of the central bases. The receptor comes from a human donor in good health (CMV status not recorded). Some clones in this sample may be carry-over from other donors' samples. The nucleotide sequence reads TGTGCCAGCAGCACAGGGGGAGGGACTGAAGCTTTCTTT. Its translation reads: CASSTGGGTEAFF.